Listed here are 14 T cell receptor beta chains from one sample, sequenced in a study of cytomegalovirus exposure and HLA in healthy donors. PCR used 60 Vbeta primers and 13 Jbeta primers. Clones were read by immunoSEQ multiplex PCR, and TCRdb kept only the in-frame ones, dropping some. Counted here are 70,000 to 80,000 clones, less than 80% occurring once; the ten biggest clones make up about 9.5%. Sample: PBMCs. The receptors were gathered from a woman aged 40 to 50 in good health and CMV-seropositive.

This clone has a handful of counts. The chain is built from TRBV6-4 and TRBJ2-7; a weak D match, TRBD1 (5 bases). V was pared by 7 bases and J by 6 bases, with 10 bases between. CDR3 size: 11 residues. Germline lookup yields CDR1 MRHNA and CDR2 SNTAGT. The CDR3 region is CASTKGREQYF. In DNA form, the CDR3 reads TGTGCCAGCACTAAGGGGCGCGAGCAGTACTTC.

The CDR3 loop is CASNPDTQETQYF. The CDR3 bases are TGCGCCAGCAACCCCGACACTCAAGAGACCCAGTACTTC. The J gene is TRBJ2-5, the V gene TRBV5-1, with D unclear. The V end was cut by 6 bases, the J end by 2 bases, with 11 bases between. There are 13 residues in the CDR3. From germline, CDR1 is SGHRS and CDR2 YFSETQ.

The genes are TRBV6-5 and TRBJ1-1, with unresolved D. CDR1 is MNHEY and CDR2 is SVGAGI in the germline V gene. There are 14 residues in the CDR3. Between the trimmed V and J ends, which lost 5 bases and 4 bases, there was a span of 14 bases. The CDR3, as DNA: TGTGCCAGCAGTGAACGGGAGGTCACCACTGAAGCTTTCTTT. As protein: CASSEREVTTEAFF.

The J gene is TRBJ2-5, the V gene TRBV5-1, with TRBD2 matching over 8 bases. V shed 0 bases, J shed 2 bases, and the junction held 9 bases outside the gene matches. CDR3 length: 17 amino acids. CDR1 is SGHRS, CDR2 YFSETQ, per germline. CDR3 sequence: CASSLAGIAGIQETQYF. The DNA for the CDR3 is TGCGCCAGCAGCTTGGCCGGGATAGCGGGGATACAAGAGACCCAGTACTTC.

The chain combines TRBV7-2 with TRBJ1-2; D gene ambiguous. V lost 5 bases and J lost 0, with 13 bases in between. In germline, CDR1 is SGHTA, CDR2 FQGNSA. The CDR3 sequence is 15 residues long. The CDR3 is CASSPRPGANYGYTF. In nucleotides, the CDR3 is TGTGCCAGCAGCCCAAGGCCGGGTGCTAACTATGGCTACACCTTC.

The chain recombines TRBV4-1 with TRBJ1-4; 7 bases fit TRBD1. This CDR3 region has 13 residues. From germline, CDR1 is MGHRA and CDR2 YSYEKL. V shed 4 bases, J shed 7 bases, and the junction held 3 bases outside the gene matches. The CDR3 is CASSLTGVEKLFF. CDR3 coding DNA: TGCGCCAGCAGCCTTACAGGGGTTGAAAAACTGTTTTTT.

The chain recombines TRBV5-8 with TRBJ1-6; D is uncertain. The V end was cut by 0 bases, the J end by 6 bases, with 7 bases between. Germline CDR1 is SGHTS and CDR2 is YDEGEE. The CDR3 sequence is 14 residues long. CDR3 in DNA: TGTGCCAGCAGCTTGGCGGTCACTAATTCACCCCTCCACTTT. As protein: CASSLAVTNSPLHF.

The chain recombines TRBV9 with TRBJ2-7, with D uncertain. Trimming left V 0 bases short and J 3 bases short, with 7 bases between. The CDR3 covers 13 residues. Germline CDR1 SGDLS, CDR2 YYNGEE. Here the CDR3 DNA reads TGTGCCAGCAGCGTAGTTACAGTCTACGAGCAGTACTTC. Encoded protein: CASSVVTVYEQYF.

The V gene is TRBV10-3, the J gene TRBJ2-3; 9 bases agree with TRBD2. The CDR3 runs to 16 residues. Trimming at V came to 0 bases and at J to 6 bases, leaving 7 bases not matched to a gene. Looked up from germline, CDR1 is ENHRY and CDR2 is SYGVKD. CDR3 in amino acids: CAISESSGLASDTQYF. The DNA of the CDR3 is TGTGCCATCAGTGAGTCCTCGGGACTAGCATCGGATACGCAGTATTTT.

This chain joins TRBV2 and TRBJ1-1; D is ambiguous. The CDR3 consists of 16 residues. CDR1 is SNHLY, CDR2 FYNNEI, per germline. Trimming pared 6 bases from V and 5 bases from J, leaving 22 bases between. CDR3 residues: CASSGIIIAGGTEAFF. DNA for the CDR3: TGTGCCAGCAGCGGCATTATAATCGCGGGAGGGACTGAAGCTTTCTTT.

V gene TRBV11-2 combines with J gene TRBJ2-5, with D perhaps TRBD1 (5 bases). Germline CDR1 SGHAT, CDR2 FQNNGV. The ends were cut back, 3 bases at V and 4 bases at J, with 15 bases in the middle. The CDR3 runs 15 residues. This chain's CDR3 is CASSFLSGLGETQYF. The CDR3 coding sequence is TGTGCCAGCAGCTTTCTCTCAGGGCTCGGAGAGACCCAGTACTTC.

The J gene is TRBJ1-2, the V gene TRBV14; D uncertain. V lost 3 bases to trimming and J lost 6 bases, with 8 bases between them. This CDR3 region has 12 residues. Germline CDR1 reads SGHDN; CDR2 reads FVKESK. The CDR3 region is CASSQTRDGYTF. In nucleotides, the CDR3 is TGTGCCAGCAGCCAGACTCGGGATGGCTACACCTTC. The complete variable domain, with remaining parts taken from reference TRBV14 and TRBJ1-2, reads EAGVTQFPSHSVIEKGQTVTLRCDPISGHDNLYWYRRVMGKEIKFLLHFVKESKQDESGMPNNRFLAERTGGTYSTLKVQPAELEDSGVYFCASSQTRDGYTFGSGTRLTVV.

V is TRBV5-6 and J is TRBJ1-5, with D perhaps matching TRBD1 (5 bases). The CDR3 has 14 amino acids. Deletions cut 0 bases from V and 8 bases from J, with 12 bases between. Germline-derived CDR1 and CDR2 are SGHDT and YYEEEE. CDR3 residues: CASSLVQGREPQHF. CDR3 DNA sequence: TGTGCCAGCAGCTTGGTGCAGGGAAGGGAGCCCCAGCATTTT.

The rearrangement uses TRBV5-1 and TRBJ1-6; possible D gene TRBD1, 5 bases. CDR1 and CDR2 from the germline V gene are SGHRS and YFSETQ. Trimming stripped 0 bases from V and 5 bases from J, with 9 bases between. The CDR3 spans 15 residues. For the CDR3, the DNA is TGCGCCAGCAGCTTGGAAGGGGCCAATAATTCACCCCTCCACTTT. Protein sequence: CASSLEGANNSPLHF. The variable domain in full, completed from reference TRBV5-1 and TRBJ1-6, reads KAGVTQTPRYLIKTRGQQVTLSCSPISGHRSVSWYQQTPGQGLQFLFEYFSETQRNKGNFPGRFSGRQFSNSRSEMNVSTLELGDSALYLCASSLEGANNSPLHFGNGTRLTVT.